This T cell receptor beta chain was captured by sequencing in a study of CD8 T cells in ankylosing spondylitis. Study findings and constraints: From matched ankylosing spondylitis synovial fluid, disease-linked clones were reportedly recovered at significantly enriched levels. Clones linked to the disease showed a CD8+ phenotype. They occurred at relatively low frequencies in peripheral blood.

Each CDR3 protein gets one entry after TCRdb re-called the 5' RACE reads with MiXCR. The sample lists 180,000 or so distinct CDR3 sequences; 11% were seen once. CDR1 and CDR2 (germline): MNHEY, SVGAGI. CDR3 size: 14 residues. V gave up 2 bases and J gave up 7 bases, with 12 bases separating them. This clonotype was detected a few times. What it recognizes is unknown. The TCR sequence derives from a male donor with ankylosing spondylitis or in good health (not recorded which). Sequencing was carried out using blood, either unsorted or a sorted T cell fraction (not recorded which). This chain uses TRBV6-5 with TRBJ2-1, with a tentative D call TRBD2 (5 bases). The CDR3 reads CASSYGEFKNEQFF. CDR3 nucleotide sequence: TGTGCCAGCAGTTACGGGGAGTTTAAGAATGAGCAGTTCTTC.